This T cell receptor beta chain stems from a study of post-analysis software for immune sequencing data. Turning to the study itself: Relapsing-remitting, secondary progressive and progressive-relapsing forms made up the multiple sclerosis disease courses.

Researchers reported that TCR beta cDNA libraries carried unique molecular identifiers. There were 1 to 10 million T cells, and 400,000 to 650,000 cDNA molecules came from them. A single record per CDR3 protein comes from TCRdb applying MiXCR to the PCR reads. The sample lists about half a million distinct CDR3 sequences; 40% to 55% were seen once. V was pared by 0 bases and J by 5 bases, with 9 bases between. The CDR3 is 14 amino acids. The germline V gene has CDR1 SGHRS and CDR2 YFSETQ. The study, taken as a whole, reports: Among roughly five TRBV segments more frequent in patients than controls were TRBV5-6, TRBV5-1 and TRBV20-1.

Remarks on this clonotype: Its antigen is currently unknown.

V is TRBV5-1 and J is TRBJ2-1, with D perhaps matching TRBD1 (6 bases). Sequenced material: blood. This sequence originates from a girl between 5 and 17 years old with multiple sclerosis. CDR3 DNA sequence: TGCGCCAGCAGCTTGGACCGGGACAACAATGAGCAGTTCTTC. This encodes CASSLDRDNNEQFF.